Below, 16 T cell receptor beta chains from the same sample are listed, as sequenced in a study of regulatory T cells in long-lasting Graves disease. Researchers made TCR beta libraries by using iRepertoire HTBI primers and running Arm-PCR on CDR3 regions. TCRdb redid the calling of the multiplex PCR reads with MiXCR, one entry per CDR3 protein. The table has 300,000 to 400,000 distinct CDR3 sequences, over 15% seen once. Time point here: newly diagnosed GD, antithyroid drugs for less than 3 months. There was RNA extracted from PBMCs, and the TCR library was made from it. This sample also belongs to another study, concerning T cells in Graves' hyperthyroidism and ophthalmopathy.

Sequenced here: peripheral blood mononuclear cells (PBMCs), sampled at new diagnosis, from a patient treated with antithyroid drugs. All receptors come from a man aged 40-49 years with Graves disease.

This clonotype was counted at least ten times. This sequence joins TRBV2 and TRBJ1-5, with D maybe TRBD1 (5 bases). The CDR3 spans 14 residues. V lost 4 bases and J 5 bases, leaving 12 bases between the germline ends. Germline CDR1 and CDR2: SNHLY and FYNNEI. CDR3 region: CASSGDSRDQPQHF. For the CDR3, the DNA is TGTGCCAGCAGTGGGGACTCGAGAGATCAGCCCCAGCATTTT.

This clonotype occurred many times. This chain links TRBV27 with TRBJ1-2, with a weak D call TRBD1 (5 bases). The V gene's germline CDR1 is MNHEY and CDR2 SMNVEV (reference sequence). The V and J ends lost 8 bases and 8 bases respectively, with 18 bases between them. This CDR3 has 13 residues. The CDR3 is CASARRGFMGYTF. As DNA, the CDR3 is TGTGCCAGCGCGCGCCGGGGGTTTATGGGCTACACCTTC.

This clonotype was counted ten times or more. This rearrangement joins TRBV5-5 to TRBJ1-1; no clear D gene. Trimming cost V 3 bases and J 1 base, with 19 bases left between them. The CDR3 runs 17 residues. Germline V lookup: CDR1 SGHKS, CDR2 YYEKEE (reference sequence). The CDR3 DNA sequence: TGTGCCAGCAGCTCGACATGGACCGTTGGGAGGAACACTGAAGCTTTCTTT. Protein product: CASSSTWTVGRNTEAFF.

The CDR3: CASRWDGRNTEAFF. CDR3 DNA: TGTGCCAGCAGATGGGACGGTCGTAACACTGAAGCTTTCTTT. J is TRBJ1-1 and V is TRBV2; D may be TRBD1 (5 bases). Germline V lookup: CDR1 SNHLY, CDR2 FYNNEI. Trimming cost V 6 bases and J 2 bases, with 13 bases left between them. This CDR3 is built from 14 residues.

This clonotype was recorded at least ten times. The chain links TRBV30 to TRBJ2-2, with 8 bases that match TRBD1. The CDR3 loop spans 15 amino acids. Looked up from germline, CDR1 is GTSNPN and CDR2 is SVGIG (reference sequence). With V trimmed by 3 bases and J by 4 bases, 7 bases remained unmatched. CDR3: CAWRDKTGGTGELFF. In nucleotides, the CDR3 is TGTGCCTGGAGAGATAAAACAGGGGGCACCGGGGAGCTGTTTTTT.

Here the CDR3 DNA reads TGTGCCTGGAGTGTTATGAATGACCAGGGCACTTCACCCCTCCACTTT. It yields the protein CAWSVMNDQGTSPLHF. This sequence joins TRBV30 and TRBJ1-6, with D possibly TRBD1 on 5 matching bases. The CDR3 totals 16 residues. The germline V gene has CDR1 GTSNPN and CDR2 SVGIG (reference sequence). Trimming took 0 bases from V and 9 from J, leaving 18 bases between them.

The table lists this clonotype with many counts. The chain recombines TRBV12-3 or TRBV12-4 with TRBJ2-3, with unresolved D. Between the trimmed V and J ends, which lost 4 bases and 1 base, there was a span of 9 bases. There are 14 residues in the CDR3. This CDR3 reads CASSSLRGTDTQYF. In DNA, the CDR3 is TGTGCCAGCAGTTCGCTACGGGGCACAGATACGCAGTATTTT.

This clonotype was seen ten or more times. The chain couples TRBV15 to TRBJ1-1; D gene ambiguous. V dropped 3 bases and J dropped 1 base, with 6 bases sitting between them. Germline V gene lookup returns CDR1 LNHNV and CDR2 YYDKDF (reference sequence). The CDR3 extends over 13 amino acids. CDR3 amino acids: CATSRETNTEAFF. In DNA, the CDR3 is TGTGCCACCAGCAGGGAGACGAACACTGAAGCTTTCTTT.

This clonotype was detected many times. This chain links TRBV30 with TRBJ1-5, with TRBD1 as a possible D gene (5 bases). V lost 0 bases to trimming and J lost 2 bases, with 11 bases between them. Germline CDR1 reads GTSNPN; CDR2 reads SVGIG (reference sequence). The CDR3 runs to 15 residues. CDR3 region: CAWSVRGGGNQPQHF. For the CDR3, the DNA is TGTGCCTGGAGTGTACGGGGGGGAGGCAATCAGCCCCAGCATTTT.

Turning to this clonotype: This may be a read error: a much more frequent sequence differs by one nucleotide. CDR3 in amino acids: CASSHDRQAGGAFF. Here the CDR3 DNA reads TGCGCCAGCAGCCATGATAGGCAGGCCGGGGGAGCTTTCTTT. This chain joins TRBV4-3 and TRBJ1-1; possible D gene TRBD1, 5 bases. The CDR3 runs 14 residues. Between the trimmed V and J ends, which lost 3 bases and 10 bases, there was a span of 18 bases. The V gene's germline CDR1 is LGHNA and CDR2 YSLEER.

This clonotype was found a few times. The chain carries TRBV20-1 and TRBJ1-1; TRBD1 agrees at 7 bases. CDR1 DFQATT and CDR2 SNEGSKA come from the germline V gene (reference sequence). V lost 0 bases, J lost 4 bases, and 5 bases stayed unmatched. This CDR3 has 14 residues. This CDR3 is CSARDRQGPTEAFF. The CDR3 DNA follows: TGCAGTGCTAGAGATAGACAGGGACCCACTGAAGCTTTCTTT.

This clonotype was counted at least ten times. The chain employs TRBV28 and TRBJ2-3, with TRBD2 matching 12 bases. This CDR3 is built from 15 residues. Trimming cost V 5 bases and J 6 bases; bases outside gene matches: 6. The germline V gene has CDR1 MDHEN and CDR2 SYDVKM. The CDR3 spells CASSVSSGGADTQYF. DNA of the CDR3: TGTGCCAGCAGTGTTTCTAGCGGGGGGGCTGATACGCAGTATTTT. Complete variable domain (other parts from reference TRBV28 and TRBJ2-3): DVKVTQSSRYLVKRTGEKVFLECVQDMDHENMFWYRQDPGLGLRLIYFSYDVKMKEKGDIPEGYSVSREKKERFSLILESASTNQTSMYLCASSVSSGGADTQYFGPGTRLTVL.

The chain combines TRBV6-2 or TRBV6-3 with TRBJ1-6; the D gene is possibly TRBD1 (5 bases). V lost 8 bases, J lost 0 bases, and 17 bases lay in between. The CDR3 is 17 amino acids. In germline, CDR1 is MNHEY, CDR2 SVGEGT. CDR3 bases: TGTGCCAGCCGGGACGTGGCAGGCAGCTCCTATAATTCACCCCTCCACTTT. Translated, it gives CASRDVAGSSYNSPLHF.

In its sample, this clonotype was seen many times. The rearrangement links TRBV24-1 to TRBJ2-7, with D perhaps assigned TRBD1 or TRBD2 (6 bases each). CDR1 is KGHDR and CDR2 is SFDVKD in the germline V gene. The V end was cut by 5 bases, the J end by 4 bases, with 11 bases between. CDR3 length: 13 residues. Written as DNA, the CDR3 is TGTGCCACCAGTGCGGGGGCAGTGTACGAGCAGTACTTC. This codes for CATSAGAVYEQYF.

To note about this clonotype: A read error may be the cause here, since a much bigger clone is one base away. The chain joins TRBV15 to TRBJ2-7; D is perhaps TRBD1 (6 bases). The CDR3 runs to 14 residues. The germline V gene encodes CDR1 LNHNV and CDR2 YYDKDF (reference sequence). V lost 6 bases and J lost 3, with 15 bases in between. The DNA of the CDR3 is TGTGCCACCAGAACTAGGGCAGGGGACTACGAGCAGTACTTC. It specifies CATRTRAGDYEQYF.

V usage is TRBV20-1 and J usage is TRBJ2-1, with TRBD2 matching over 10 bases. This CDR3 is built from 14 residues. The trim removed 6 bases at V and 8 bases at J, leaving 10 bases unmatched. CDR1 DFQATT and CDR2 SNEGSKA come from the germline V gene (reference sequence). Here the CDR3 DNA reads TGCAGTGCGCCTGTCGGGACTAGCGCCGATGAGCAGTTCTTC. It is translated as CSAPVGTSADEQFF.